Reported below is one TCR beta chain. This sample was included in a study of immune characterization of retroperitoneal liposarcoma. The germline CDR1 and CDR2 sequences are MGHDK and SYGVNS. CDR3 length: 12 amino acids. TCRdb passed the PCR reads through MiXCR, listing each CDR3 protein once. Of 8,500 to 14,000 distinct CDR3 sequences listed, 22% were seen once; the top ten hold around 10%. The rearrangement joins TRBV25-1 to TRBJ1-4, with a weak D call TRBD1 (6 bases). The TCR comes from a female donor with retroperitoneal liposarcoma. What was sequenced was blood. CDR3 bases: TGTACCCCGTTGTGGGGGCAGGAAAAACTGTTTTTT. Amino acids: CTPLWGQEKLFF.